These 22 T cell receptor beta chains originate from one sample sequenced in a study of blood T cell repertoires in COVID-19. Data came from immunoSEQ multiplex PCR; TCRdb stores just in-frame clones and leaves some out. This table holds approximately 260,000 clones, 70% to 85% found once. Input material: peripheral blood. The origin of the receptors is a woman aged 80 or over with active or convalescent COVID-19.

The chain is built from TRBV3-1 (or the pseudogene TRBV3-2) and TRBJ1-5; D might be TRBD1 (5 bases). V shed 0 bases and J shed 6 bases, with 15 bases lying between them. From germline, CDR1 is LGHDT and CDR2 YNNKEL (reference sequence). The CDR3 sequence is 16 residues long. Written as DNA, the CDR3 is TGTGCCAGCAGCCAAGATCTTGGAGGGAGGGGTCAGCCCCAGCATTTT. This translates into CASSQDLGGRGQPQHF.

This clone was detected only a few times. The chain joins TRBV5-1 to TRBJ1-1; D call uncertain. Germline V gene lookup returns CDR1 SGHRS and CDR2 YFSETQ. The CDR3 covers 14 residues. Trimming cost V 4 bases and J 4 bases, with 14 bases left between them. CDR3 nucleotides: TGCGCCAGCAGCCAGTTCTCGGGTGGCACTGAAGCTTTCTTT. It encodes CASSQFSGGTEAFF.

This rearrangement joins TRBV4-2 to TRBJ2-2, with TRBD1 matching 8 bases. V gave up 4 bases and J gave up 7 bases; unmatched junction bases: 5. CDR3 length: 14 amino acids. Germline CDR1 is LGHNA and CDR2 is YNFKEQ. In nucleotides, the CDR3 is TGTGCCAGCAGCCCGGACAGGGTTGGCGGGGAGCTGTTTTTT. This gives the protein CASSPDRVGGELFF.

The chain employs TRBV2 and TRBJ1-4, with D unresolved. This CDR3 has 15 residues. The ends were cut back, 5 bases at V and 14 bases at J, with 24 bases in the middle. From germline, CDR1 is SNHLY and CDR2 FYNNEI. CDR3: CASSRGREVGGLLFF. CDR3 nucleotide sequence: TGTGCCAGCAGTAGAGGCCGTGAGGTAGGCGGATTGCTGTTTTTT.

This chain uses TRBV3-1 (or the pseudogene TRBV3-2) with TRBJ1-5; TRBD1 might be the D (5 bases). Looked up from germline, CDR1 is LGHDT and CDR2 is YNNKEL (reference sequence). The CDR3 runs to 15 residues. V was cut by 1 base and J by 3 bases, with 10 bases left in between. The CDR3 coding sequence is TGTGCCAGCAGCCAAGCCCCAGGGTACAATCAGCCCCAGCATTTT. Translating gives CASSQAPGYNQPQHF.

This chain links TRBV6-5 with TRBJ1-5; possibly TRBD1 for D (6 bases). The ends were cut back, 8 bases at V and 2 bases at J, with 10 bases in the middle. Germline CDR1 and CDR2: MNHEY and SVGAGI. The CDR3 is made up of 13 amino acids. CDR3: CASADRRNQPQHF. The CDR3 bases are TGTGCCAGCGCTGACAGGCGCAATCAGCCCCAGCATTTT.

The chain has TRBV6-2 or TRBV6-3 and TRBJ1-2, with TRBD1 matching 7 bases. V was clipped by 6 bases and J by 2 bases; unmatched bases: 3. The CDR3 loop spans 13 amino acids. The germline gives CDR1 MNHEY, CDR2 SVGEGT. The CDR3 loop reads CASSRTGNYGYTF. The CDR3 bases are TGTGCCAGCAGCAGGACAGGCAACTATGGCTACACCTTC.

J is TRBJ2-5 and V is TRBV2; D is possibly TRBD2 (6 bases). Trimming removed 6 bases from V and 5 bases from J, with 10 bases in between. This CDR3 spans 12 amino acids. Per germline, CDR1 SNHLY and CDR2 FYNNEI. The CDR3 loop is CASSGGGETQYF. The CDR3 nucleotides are TGTGCCAGCAGCGGAGGAGGGGAGACCCAGTACTTC.

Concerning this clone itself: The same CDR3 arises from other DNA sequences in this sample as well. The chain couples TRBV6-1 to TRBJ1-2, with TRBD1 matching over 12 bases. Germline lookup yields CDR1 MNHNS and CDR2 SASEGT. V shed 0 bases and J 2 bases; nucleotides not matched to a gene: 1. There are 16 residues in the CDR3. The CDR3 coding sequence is TGTGCCAGCAGTGAAGCGGGGACAGGGGGCAACTATGGCTACACCTTC. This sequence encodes CASSEAGTGGNYGYTF.

The CDR3 here is CASSPPSTSREQFF. The CDR3 DNA reads TGTGCCAGCTCACCTCCATCGACTAGCCGTGAGCAGTTCTTC. The chain carries TRBV18 and TRBJ2-1; 7 positions match TRBD2. This CDR3 is 14 amino acids long. V shed 3 bases, J shed 9 bases, and the junction held 8 bases outside the gene matches. Germline values: CDR1 KGHSH, CDR2 LQKENI.

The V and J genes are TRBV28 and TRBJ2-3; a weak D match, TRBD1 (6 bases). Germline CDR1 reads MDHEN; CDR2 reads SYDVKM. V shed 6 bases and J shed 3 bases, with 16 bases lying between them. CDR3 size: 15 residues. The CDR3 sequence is CASRLTGIRTDTQYF. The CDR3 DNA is TGTGCCAGCAGACTCACAGGGATTAGAACAGATACGCAGTATTTT.

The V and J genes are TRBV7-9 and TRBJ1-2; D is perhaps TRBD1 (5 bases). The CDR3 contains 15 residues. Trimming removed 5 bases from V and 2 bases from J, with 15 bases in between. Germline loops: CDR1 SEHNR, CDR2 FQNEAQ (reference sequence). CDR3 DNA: TGTGCCAGCAGCCTTCCGTTGGGGGGAAACTATGGCTACACCTTC. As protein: CASSLPLGGNYGYTF.

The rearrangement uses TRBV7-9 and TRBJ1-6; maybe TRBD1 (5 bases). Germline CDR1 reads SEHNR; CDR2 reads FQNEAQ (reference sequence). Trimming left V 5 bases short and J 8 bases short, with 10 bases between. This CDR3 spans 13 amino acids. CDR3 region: CASSPGDYSPLHF. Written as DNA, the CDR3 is TGTGCCAGCAGCCCGGGGGACTATTCACCCCTCCACTTT.

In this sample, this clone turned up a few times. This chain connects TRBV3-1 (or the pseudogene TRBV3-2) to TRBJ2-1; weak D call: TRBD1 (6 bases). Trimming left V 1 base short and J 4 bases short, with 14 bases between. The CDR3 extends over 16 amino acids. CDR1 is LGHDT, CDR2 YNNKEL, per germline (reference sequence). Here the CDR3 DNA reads TGTGCCAGCAGCCAAGTGAGGAGGACAGTTTACAATGAGCAGTTCTTC. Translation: CASSQVRRTVYNEQFF.

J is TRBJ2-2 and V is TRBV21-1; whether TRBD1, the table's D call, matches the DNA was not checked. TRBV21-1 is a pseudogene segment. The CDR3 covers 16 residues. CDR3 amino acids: CASSKGQGANTGELFF. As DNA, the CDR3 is TGTGCCAGCAGCAAAGGACAGGGCGCGAACACCGGGGAGCTGTTTTTT.

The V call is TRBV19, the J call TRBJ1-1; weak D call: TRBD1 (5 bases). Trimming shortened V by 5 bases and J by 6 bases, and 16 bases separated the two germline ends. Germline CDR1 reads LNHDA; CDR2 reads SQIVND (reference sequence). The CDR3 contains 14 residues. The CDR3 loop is CASSQRGGDAEAFF. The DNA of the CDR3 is TGTGCCAGTAGTCAGCGGGGAGGGGATGCTGAAGCTTTCTTT. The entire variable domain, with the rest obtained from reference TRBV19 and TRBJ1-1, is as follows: DGGITQSPKYLFRKEGQNVTLSCEQNLNHDAMYWYRQDPGQGLRLIYYSQIVNDFQKGDIAEGYSVSREKKESFPLTVTSAQKNPTAFYLCASSQRGGDAEAFFGQGTRLTVV.

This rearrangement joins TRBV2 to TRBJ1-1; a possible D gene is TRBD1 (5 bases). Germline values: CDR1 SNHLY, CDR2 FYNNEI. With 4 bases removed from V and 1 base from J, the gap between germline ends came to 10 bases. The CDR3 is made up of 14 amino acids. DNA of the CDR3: TGTGCCAGCAGTGTAAAAGGGGAGAACACTGAAGCTTTCTTT. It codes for CASSVKGENTEAFF.

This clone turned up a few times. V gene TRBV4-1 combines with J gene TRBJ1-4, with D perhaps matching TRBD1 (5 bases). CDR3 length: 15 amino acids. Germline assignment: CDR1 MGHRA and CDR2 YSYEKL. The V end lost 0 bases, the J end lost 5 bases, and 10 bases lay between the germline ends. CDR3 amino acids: CASSQDRRANEKLFF. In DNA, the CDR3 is TGCGCCAGCAGCCAAGATCGCAGGGCAAATGAAAAACTGTTTTTT.

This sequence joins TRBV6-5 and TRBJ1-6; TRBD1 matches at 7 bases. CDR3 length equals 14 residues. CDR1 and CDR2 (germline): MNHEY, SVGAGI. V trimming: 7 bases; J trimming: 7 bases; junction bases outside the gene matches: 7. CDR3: CASNEQGRNSPLHF. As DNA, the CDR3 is TGTGCCAGCAACGAACAGGGGCGGAATTCACCCCTCCACTTT.

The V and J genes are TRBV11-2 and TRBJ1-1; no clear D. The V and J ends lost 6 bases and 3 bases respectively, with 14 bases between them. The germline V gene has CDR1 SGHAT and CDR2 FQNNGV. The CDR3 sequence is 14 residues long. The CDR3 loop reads CASSERGGYTEAFF. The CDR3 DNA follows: TGTGCCAGCAGTGAACGGGGAGGGTACACTGAAGCTTTCTTT.

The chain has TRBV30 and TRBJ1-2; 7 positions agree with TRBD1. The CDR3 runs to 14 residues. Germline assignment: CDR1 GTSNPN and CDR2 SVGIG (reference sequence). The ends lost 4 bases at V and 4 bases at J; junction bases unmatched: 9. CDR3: CAWKQTGFSYGYTF. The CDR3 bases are TGTGCCTGGAAGCAGACAGGGTTTAGCTATGGCTACACCTTC.

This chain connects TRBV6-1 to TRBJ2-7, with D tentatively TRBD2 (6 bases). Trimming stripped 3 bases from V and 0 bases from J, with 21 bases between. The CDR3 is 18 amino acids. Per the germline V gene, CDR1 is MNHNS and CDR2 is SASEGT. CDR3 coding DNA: TGTGCCAGCAGTGATCCAAAACTTGACCGGGGGAGCTCCTACGAGCAGTACTTC. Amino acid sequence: CASSDPKLDRGSSYEQYF.